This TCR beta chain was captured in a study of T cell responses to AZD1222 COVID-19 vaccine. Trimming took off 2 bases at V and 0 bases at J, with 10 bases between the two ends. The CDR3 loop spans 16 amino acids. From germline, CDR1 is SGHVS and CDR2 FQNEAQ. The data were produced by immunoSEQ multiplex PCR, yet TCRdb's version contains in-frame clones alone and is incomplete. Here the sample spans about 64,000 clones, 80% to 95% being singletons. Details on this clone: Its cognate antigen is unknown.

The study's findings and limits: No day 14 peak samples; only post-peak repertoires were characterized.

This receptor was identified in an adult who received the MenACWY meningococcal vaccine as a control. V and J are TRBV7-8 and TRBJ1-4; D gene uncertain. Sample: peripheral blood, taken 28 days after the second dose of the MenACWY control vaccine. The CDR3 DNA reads TGTGCCAGCAGCTTAAGAAGCGCTGCAACTAATGAAAAACTGTTTTTT. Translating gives CASSLRSAATNEKLFF.